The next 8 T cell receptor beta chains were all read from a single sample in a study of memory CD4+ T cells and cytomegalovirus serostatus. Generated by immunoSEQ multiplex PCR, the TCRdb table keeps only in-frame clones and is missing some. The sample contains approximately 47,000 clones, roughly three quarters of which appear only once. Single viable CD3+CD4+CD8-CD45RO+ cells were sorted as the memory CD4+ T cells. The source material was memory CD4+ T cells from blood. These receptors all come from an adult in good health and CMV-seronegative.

The CDR3: CASWGVRRDSTDTQYF. Written as DNA, the CDR3 is TGTGCCAGCTGGGGGGTCCGTAGGGATAGCACAGATACGCAGTATTTT. The chain employs TRBV27 and TRBJ2-3; tentatively, D is TRBD2 (6 bases). The CDR3 has 16 residues. Trimming removed 8 bases at V and 0 bases at J, with 18 bases between. The germline gives CDR1 MNHEY, CDR2 SMNVEV (reference sequence).

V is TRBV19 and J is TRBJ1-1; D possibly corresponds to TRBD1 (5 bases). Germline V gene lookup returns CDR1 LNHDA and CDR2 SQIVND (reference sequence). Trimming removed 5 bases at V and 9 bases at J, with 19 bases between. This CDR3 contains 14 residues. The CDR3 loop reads CASSAPGALRKAFF. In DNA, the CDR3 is TGTGCCAGTAGTGCCCCTGGGGCTCTGCGCAAAGCTTTCTTT. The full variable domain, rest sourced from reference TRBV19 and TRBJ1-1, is DGGITQSPKYLFRKEGQNVTLSCEQNLNHDAMYWYRQDPGQGLRLIYYSQIVNDFQKGDIAEGYSVSREKKESFPLTVTSAQKNPTAFYLCASSAPGALRKAFFGQGTRLTVV.

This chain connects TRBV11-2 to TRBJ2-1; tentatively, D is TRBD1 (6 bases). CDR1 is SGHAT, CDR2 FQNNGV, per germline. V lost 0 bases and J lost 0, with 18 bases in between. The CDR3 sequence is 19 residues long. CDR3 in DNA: TGTGCCAGCAGCTTAGATGGGCAGGGGATTACGAGCTCCTACAATGAGCAGTTCTTC. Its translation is CASSLDGQGITSSYNEQFF.

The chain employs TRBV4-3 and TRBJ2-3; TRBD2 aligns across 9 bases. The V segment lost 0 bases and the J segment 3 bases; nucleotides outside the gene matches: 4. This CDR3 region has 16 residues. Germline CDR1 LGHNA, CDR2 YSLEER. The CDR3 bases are TGCGCCAGCAGCCAAGATGTGAGCGGGGGGACAGATACGCAGTATTTT. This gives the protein CASSQDVSGGTDTQYF.

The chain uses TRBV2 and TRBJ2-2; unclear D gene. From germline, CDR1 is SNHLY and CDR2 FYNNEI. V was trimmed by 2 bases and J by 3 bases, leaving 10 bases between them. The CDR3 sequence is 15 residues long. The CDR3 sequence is CASSESTPDTGELFF. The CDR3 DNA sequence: TGTGCCAGCAGTGAATCTACCCCTGACACCGGGGAGCTGTTTTTT.

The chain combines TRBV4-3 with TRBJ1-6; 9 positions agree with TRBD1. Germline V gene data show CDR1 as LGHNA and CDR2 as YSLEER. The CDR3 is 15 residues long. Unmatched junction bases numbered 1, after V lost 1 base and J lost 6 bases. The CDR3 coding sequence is TGCGCCAGCAGCCAAGGACAGGGGGTTAATTCACCCCTCCACTTT. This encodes CASSQGQGVNSPLHF.

The DNA for the CDR3 is TGTGCCAGCAGTTCGGGACATATCTCTGGGGCCAACGTCCTGACTTTC. Protein: CASSSGHISGANVLTF. The chain is built from TRBV27 and TRBJ2-6; a possible D gene is TRBD1 (6 bases). The germline gives CDR1 MNHEY, CDR2 SMNVEV (reference sequence). CDR3 length: 16 amino acids. The V end lost 4 bases, the J end lost 0 bases, and 10 bases lay between the germline ends.

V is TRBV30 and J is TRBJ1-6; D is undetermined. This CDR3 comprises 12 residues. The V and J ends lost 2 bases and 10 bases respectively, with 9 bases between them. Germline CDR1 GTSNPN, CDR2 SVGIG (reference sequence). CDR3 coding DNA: TGTGCCTGGAGTTCAGAAAGGTCACCCCTCCACTTT. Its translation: CAWSSERSPLHF.